Sequencing of this TCR beta chain was carried out in a study of low-dose radiotherapy and immunotherapy resistance in tumors. Study background: Intravenous ipilimumab 1 mg/kg every six weeks was given with nivolumab 240 mg every two weeks.

Time point in this sample: after trial treatment. Treatment defined: LDRT plus nivolumab, ipilimumab, low-dose cyclophosphamide and aspirin (RACIN trial). Low-dose radiotherapy and low-dose cyclophosphamide, together with aspirin, ipilimumab and nivolumab, were given to donors. Both TCRalpha and TCRbeta chains were reverse transcribed with V-gene-specific primers. TCR amplification ran 15 to 25 PCR cycles using constant-region and V-primer adapter primers. A single record per CDR3 protein comes from TCRdb applying MiXCR to the reads. The sample records about 58,000 distinct CDR3 sequences, 23% being singletons. The V gene's germline CDR1 is SGDLS and CDR2 YYNGEE. This CDR3 spans 16 amino acids. The ends were cut back, 3 bases at V and 0 bases at J, with 15 bases in the middle. In this sample, this clonotype turned up once.

V usage is TRBV9 and J usage is TRBJ2-5; maybe TRBD1 (6 bases). The TCR sequence derives from a male donor with prostate cancer. Sequencing used PBMCs, obtained after low-dose radiotherapy plus immunotherapy. DNA of the CDR3: TGTGCCAGCAGCGCCCGGGACACAGACTACCAAGAGACCCAGTACTTC. Protein: CASSARDTDYQETQYF.